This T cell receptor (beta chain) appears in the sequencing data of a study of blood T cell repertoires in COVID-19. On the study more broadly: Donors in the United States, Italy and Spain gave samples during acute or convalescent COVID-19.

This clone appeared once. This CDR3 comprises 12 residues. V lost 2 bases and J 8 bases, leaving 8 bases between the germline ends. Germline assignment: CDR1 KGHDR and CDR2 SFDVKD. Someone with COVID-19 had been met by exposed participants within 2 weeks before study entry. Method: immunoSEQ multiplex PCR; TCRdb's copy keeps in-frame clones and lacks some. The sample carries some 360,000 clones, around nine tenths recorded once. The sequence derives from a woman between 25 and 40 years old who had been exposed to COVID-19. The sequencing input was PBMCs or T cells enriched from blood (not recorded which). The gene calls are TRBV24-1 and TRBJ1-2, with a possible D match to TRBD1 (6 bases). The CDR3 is CATSDYREGYTF. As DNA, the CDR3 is TGTGCCACCAGTGATTACAGGGAAGGCTACACCTTC.